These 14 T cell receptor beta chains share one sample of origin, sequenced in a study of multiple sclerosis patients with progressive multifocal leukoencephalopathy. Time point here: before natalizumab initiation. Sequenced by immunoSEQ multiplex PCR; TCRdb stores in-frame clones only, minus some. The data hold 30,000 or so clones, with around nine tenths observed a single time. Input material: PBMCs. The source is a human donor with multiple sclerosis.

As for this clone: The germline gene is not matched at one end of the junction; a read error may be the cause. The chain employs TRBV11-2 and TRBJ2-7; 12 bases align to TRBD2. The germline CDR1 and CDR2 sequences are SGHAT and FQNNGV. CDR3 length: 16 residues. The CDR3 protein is CGSSWSRLAGEGEQYF. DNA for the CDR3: TGTGGCAGCAGCTGGTCCCGACTAGCGGGAGAAGGCGAGCAGTACTTC.

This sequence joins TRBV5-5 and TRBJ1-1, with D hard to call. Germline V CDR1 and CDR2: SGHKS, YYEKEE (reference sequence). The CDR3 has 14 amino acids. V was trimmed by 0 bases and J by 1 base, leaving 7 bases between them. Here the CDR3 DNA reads TGTGCCAGCAGCTTGGGCTCAGAGAACACTGAAGCTTTCTTT. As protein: CASSLGSENTEAFF.

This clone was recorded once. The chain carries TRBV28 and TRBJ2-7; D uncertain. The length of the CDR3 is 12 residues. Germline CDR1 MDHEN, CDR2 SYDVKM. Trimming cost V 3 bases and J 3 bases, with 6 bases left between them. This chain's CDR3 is CASSFGVYEQYF. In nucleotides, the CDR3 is TGTGCCAGCAGTTTTGGTGTCTACGAGCAGTACTTC. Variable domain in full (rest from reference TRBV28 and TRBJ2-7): DVKVTQSSRYLVKRTGEKVFLECVQDMDHENMFWYRQDPGLGLRLIYFSYDVKMKEKGDIPEGYSVSREKKERFSLILESASTNQTSMYLCASSFGVYEQYFGPGTRLTVT.

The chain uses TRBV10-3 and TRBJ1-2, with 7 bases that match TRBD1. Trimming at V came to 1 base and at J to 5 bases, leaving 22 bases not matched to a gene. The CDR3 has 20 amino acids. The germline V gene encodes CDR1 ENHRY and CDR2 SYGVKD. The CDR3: CAISEYGGGETGSFRYGYTF. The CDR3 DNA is TGTGCCATCAGTGAGTATGGGGGCGGCGAGACAGGGAGTTTTCGGTATGGCTACACCTTC.

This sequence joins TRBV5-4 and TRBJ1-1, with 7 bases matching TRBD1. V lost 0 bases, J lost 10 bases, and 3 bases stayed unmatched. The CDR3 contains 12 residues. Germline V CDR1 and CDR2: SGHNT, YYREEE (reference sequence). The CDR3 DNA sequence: TGTGCCAGCAGCTTGGAGGCAGGGGGAGCTTTCTTT. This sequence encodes CASSLEAGGAFF.

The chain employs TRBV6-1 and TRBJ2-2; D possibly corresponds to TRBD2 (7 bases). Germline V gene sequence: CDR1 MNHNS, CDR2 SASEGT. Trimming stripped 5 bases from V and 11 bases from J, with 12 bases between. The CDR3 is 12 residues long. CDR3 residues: CASSPGGRELFF. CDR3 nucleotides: TGTGCCAGCAGTCCCGGGGGGCGAGAGCTGTTTTTT.

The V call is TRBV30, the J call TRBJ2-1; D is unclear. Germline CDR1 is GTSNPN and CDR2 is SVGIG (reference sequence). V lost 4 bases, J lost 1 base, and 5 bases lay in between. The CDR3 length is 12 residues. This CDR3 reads CAWTRSYNEQFF. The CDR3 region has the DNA TGTGCCTGGACCCGATCCTACAATGAGCAGTTCTTC.

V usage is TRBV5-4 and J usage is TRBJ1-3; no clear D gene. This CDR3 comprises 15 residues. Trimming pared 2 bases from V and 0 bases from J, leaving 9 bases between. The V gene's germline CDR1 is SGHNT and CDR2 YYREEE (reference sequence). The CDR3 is CASSLVGNSGNTIYF. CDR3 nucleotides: TGTGCCAGCAGCTTAGTGGGGAACTCTGGAAACACCATATATTTT.

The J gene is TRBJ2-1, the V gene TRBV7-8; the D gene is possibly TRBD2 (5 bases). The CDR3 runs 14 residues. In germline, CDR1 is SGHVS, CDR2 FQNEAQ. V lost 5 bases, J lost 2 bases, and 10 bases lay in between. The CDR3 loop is CASSESGTYNEQFF. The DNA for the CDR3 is TGTGCCAGCAGCGAGAGCGGAACCTACAATGAGCAGTTCTTC.

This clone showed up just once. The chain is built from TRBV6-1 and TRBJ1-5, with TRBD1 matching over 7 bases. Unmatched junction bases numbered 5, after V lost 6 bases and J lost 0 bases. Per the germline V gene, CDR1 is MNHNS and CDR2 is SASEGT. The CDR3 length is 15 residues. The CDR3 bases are TGTGCCAGCAGCGCCGGGACAGATAGCAATCAGCCCCAGCATTTT. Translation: CASSAGTDSNQPQHF.

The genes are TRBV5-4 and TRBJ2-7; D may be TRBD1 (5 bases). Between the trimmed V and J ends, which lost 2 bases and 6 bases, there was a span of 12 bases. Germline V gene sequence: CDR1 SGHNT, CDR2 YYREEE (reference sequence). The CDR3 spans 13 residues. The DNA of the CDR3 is TGTGCCAGCAGCTTCGTGGCAAGGGGCGAGCAGTACTTC. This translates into CASSFVARGEQYF.

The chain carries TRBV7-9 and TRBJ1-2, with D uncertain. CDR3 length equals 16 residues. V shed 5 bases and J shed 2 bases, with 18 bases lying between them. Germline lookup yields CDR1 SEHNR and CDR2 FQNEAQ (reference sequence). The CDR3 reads CASSTRTQAFNYGYTF. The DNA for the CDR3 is TGTGCCAGCAGCACCCGGACCCAGGCCTTCAACTATGGCTACACCTTC.

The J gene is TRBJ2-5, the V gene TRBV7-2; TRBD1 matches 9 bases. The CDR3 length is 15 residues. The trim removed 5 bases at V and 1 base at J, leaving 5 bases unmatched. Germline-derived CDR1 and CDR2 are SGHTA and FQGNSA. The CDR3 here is CASSRGTGSQETQYF. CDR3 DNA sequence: TGTGCCAGCAGCCGAGGGACAGGGAGCCAAGAGACCCAGTACTTC.

The CDR3, as DNA: TGTGCCAGCAGCTTGGTGGGGGACGGCACCGGGGAGCTGTTTTTT. Protein product: CASSLVGDGTGELFF. The chain combines TRBV5-6 with TRBJ2-2, with D perhaps assigned TRBD1 or TRBD2 (5 bases each). V was shortened by 0 bases and J by 4 bases, with 10 bases between the two germline ends. The CDR3 totals 15 residues. CDR1 is SGHDT, CDR2 YYEEEE, per germline.